This T cell receptor (beta chain) was documented in a study of technical replicates of blood from a handful of donors. Germline V gene data show CDR1 as MDHEN and CDR2 as SYDVKM. CDR3 size: 17 residues. The ends lost 5 bases at V and 0 bases at J; junction bases unmatched: 9. Method: immunoSEQ multiplex PCR; TCRdb's copy keeps in-frame clones and lacks some. Counted here are 54,000 or so clones, around 94% occurring once; the ten biggest clones make up roughly 0.22%. This chain joins TRBV28 and TRBJ2-7; 11 positions agree with TRBD2. This TCR was sampled from a human donor in good health. The sequenced sample was T cells isolated from PBMCs. The CDR3 sequence is CASSMTSGAHTSYEQYF. DNA for the CDR3: TGTGCCAGCAGTATGACTAGCGGGGCACATACCTCCTACGAGCAGTACTTC.